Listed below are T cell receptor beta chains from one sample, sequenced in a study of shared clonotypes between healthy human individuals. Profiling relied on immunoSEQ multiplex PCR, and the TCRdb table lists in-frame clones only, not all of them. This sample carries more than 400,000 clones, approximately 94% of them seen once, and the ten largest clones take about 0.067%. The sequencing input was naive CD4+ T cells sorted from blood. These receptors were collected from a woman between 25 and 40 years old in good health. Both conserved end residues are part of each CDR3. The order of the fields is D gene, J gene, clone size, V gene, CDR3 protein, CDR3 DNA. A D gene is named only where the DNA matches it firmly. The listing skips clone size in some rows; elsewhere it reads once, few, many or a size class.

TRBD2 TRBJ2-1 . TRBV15 CATSQGLADNNEQFF TGTGCCACCAGCCAGGGACTAGCGGATAACAATGAGCAGTTCTTC
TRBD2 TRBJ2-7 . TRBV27 CASSPHRAGVGEQYF TGTGCCAGCAGTCCGCACCGAGCGGGAGTGGGCGAGCAGTACTTC
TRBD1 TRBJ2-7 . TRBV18 CASSPYRTGVYEQYF TGTGCCAGCTCACCATATAGGACAGGGGTTTACGAGCAGTACTTC
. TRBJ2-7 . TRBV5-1 CASSLDSSSYEQYF TGCGCCAGCAGCTTGGACAGTAGCTCCTACGAGCAGTACTTC
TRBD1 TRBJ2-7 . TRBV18 CASSISQGATYEQYF TGTGCCAGCTCAATATCTCAGGGGGCGACCTACGAGCAGTACTTC
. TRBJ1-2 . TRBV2 CASSRDGYTF TGTGCCAGCTCTAGGGATGGCTACACCTTC
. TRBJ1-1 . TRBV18 CASSPQLGREDTEAFF TGTGCCAGCTCACCACAGCTAGGGCGCGAGGACACTGAAGCTTTCTTT
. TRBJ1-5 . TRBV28 CASSSQGSGQPQHF TGTGCCAGCAGCTCACAGGGTTCGGGTCAGCCCCAGCATTTT
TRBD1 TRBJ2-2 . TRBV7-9 CASSSGQGGTGELFF TGTGCCAGCAGCTCAGGACAGGGTGGCACCGGGGAGCTGTTTTTT
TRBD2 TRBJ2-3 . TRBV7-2 CASSLATSGSGTDTQYF TGTGCCAGCAGCTTAGCGACTAGCGGGAGTGGAACAGATACGCAGTATTTT
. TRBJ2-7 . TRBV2 CASSRVSSYEQYF TGTGCCAGCAGCCGGGTGAGCTCCTACGAGCAGTACTTC
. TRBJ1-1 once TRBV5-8 CASSTGRLNTEAFF TGTGCCAGCAGCACGGGACGGCTGAACACTGAAGCTTTCTTT
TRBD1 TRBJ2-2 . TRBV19 CASSPRDRGYTGELFF TGTGCCAGTAGTCCCCGGGACAGAGGGTACACCGGGGAGCTGTTTTTT
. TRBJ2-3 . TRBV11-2 CASSFSETSTDTQYF TGTGCCAGCAGCTTTAGCGAAACTAGCACAGATACGCAGTATTTT
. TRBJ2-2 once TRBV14 CASSQGIAGELFF TGTGCCAGCAGCCAAGGCATCGCCGGGGAGCTGTTTTTT
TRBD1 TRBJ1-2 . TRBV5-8 CASTRQGRDYGYTF TGTGCCAGCACTCGACAGGGGAGAGACTATGGCTACACCTTC
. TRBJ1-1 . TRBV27 CASSLSAGTEAFF TGTGCCAGCAGTTTATCGGCCGGCACTGAAGCTTTCTTT
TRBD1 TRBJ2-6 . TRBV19 CASSRGQVFSGANVLTF TGTGCCAGTAGTAGGGGACAGGTTTTCTCTGGGGCCAACGTCCTGACTTTC
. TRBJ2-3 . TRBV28 CASSFFFSSGRTDTQYF TGTGCCAGCAGTTTTTTCTTTAGTAGCGGACGCACAGATACGCAGTATTTT
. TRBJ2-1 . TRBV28 CATLSGLHNEQFF TGTGCCACACTGTCGGGACTCCACAATGAGCAGTTCTTC
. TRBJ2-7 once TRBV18 CASSPVGEDYEQYF TGTGCCAGCTCACCGGTGGGAGAAGACTACGAGCAGTACTTC
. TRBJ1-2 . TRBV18 CASSPPGLRGRGYGYTF TGTGCCAGCTCACCACCGGGTTTGCGGGGGAGAGGCTATGGCTACACCTTC
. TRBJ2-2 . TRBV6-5 CASSYDTSLGTGELFF TGTGCCAGCAGTTACGACACTAGTCTGGGCACCGGGGAGCTGTTTTTT
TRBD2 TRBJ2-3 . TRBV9 CASSVGPASGSTDTQYF TGTGCCAGCAGCGTAGGCCCCGCTAGCGGGAGCACAGATACGCAGTATTTT
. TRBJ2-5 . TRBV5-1 CASSPSPPDRIQETQYF TGCGCCAGCAGCCCTTCCCCCCCTGACAGGATCCAAGAGACCCAGTACTTC
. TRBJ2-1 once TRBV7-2 CASSLVGGASYNEQFF TGTGCCAGCAGCTTAGTAGGCGGGGCATCCTACAATGAGCAGTTCTTC
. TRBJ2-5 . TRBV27 CASSWAGGLDETQYF TGTGCCAGCAGTTGGGCCGGTGGCCTCGATGAGACCCAGTACTTC
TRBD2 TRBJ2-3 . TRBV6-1 CASSWTSGSTDTQYF TGTGCCAGCAGCTGGACTAGCGGGTCCACAGATACGCAGTATTTT
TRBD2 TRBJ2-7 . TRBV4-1 CASSQGWILAGGLGEQYF TGCGCCAGCAGCCAAGGTTGGATACTAGCGGGAGGTTTGGGCGAGCAGTACTTC
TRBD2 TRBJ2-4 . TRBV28 CASSNSGLVDSKNIQYF TGTGCCAGCAGTAATTCGGGACTAGTTGATTCCAAAAACATTCAGTACTTC
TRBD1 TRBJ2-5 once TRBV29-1 CSATDRGAQETQYF TGCAGCGCAACGGACAGGGGGGCTCAAGAGACCCAGTACTTC
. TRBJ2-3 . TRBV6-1 CASRASTDTQYF TGTGCCAGCAGAGCTAGCACAGATACGCAGTATTTT
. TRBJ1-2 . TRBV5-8 CASSLVRSTHSYTF TGTGCCAGCAGCTTGGTACGGAGCACCCATAGCTACACCTTC
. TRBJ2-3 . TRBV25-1 CASSAVVGPASTDTQYF TGTGCCAGCAGTGCGGTGGTAGGCCCGGCTAGCACAGATACGCAGTATTTT
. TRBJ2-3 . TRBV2 CASRSSGTDTQYF TGTGCCAGCAGGTCTTCAGGCACAGATACGCAGTATTTT
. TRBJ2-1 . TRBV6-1 CATNQRTYNEQFF TGTGCCACTAATCAGCGGACCTACAATGAGCAGTTCTTC
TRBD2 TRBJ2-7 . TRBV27 CASSAGLAASYEQYF TGTGCCAGCAGTGCGGGACTAGCGGCCTCCTACGAGCAGTACTTC
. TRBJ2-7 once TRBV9 CASSIRLAATYEQYF TGTGCCAGCAGCATAAGACTGGCGGCAACCTACGAGCAGTACTTC
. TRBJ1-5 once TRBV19 CASSMGGTIQPQHF TGTGCCAGTAGTATGGGAGGCACGATCCAGCCCCAGCATTTT
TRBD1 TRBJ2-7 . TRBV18 CASSRNPGTGNEQYF TGTGCCAGCTCACGTAATCCGGGGACAGGTAACGAGCAGTACTTC
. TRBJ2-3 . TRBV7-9 CASRGGGPFTDTQYF TGTGCCAGCAGGGGGGGCGGGCCCTTCACAGATACGCAGTATTTT
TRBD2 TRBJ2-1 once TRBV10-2 CAIQKTGTSGNEQFF TGCGCCATCCAGAAGACCGGGACTAGCGGGAATGAGCAGTTCTTC
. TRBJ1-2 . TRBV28 CASWDLANYGYTF TGTGCCAGCTGGGACCTAGCTAACTATGGCTACACCTTC
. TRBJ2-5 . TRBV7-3 CASSATRQETQYF TGTGCCAGCAGCGCGACTAGACAAGAGACCCAGTACTTC